This T cell receptor beta chain derives from a study of T cells in tuberculosis. Study-wide findings and caveats: Classification accuracy was 85% to 90% (AUROC 0.90) with the GMM-specific repertoire. GMM-specific TCRs were nearer to active tuberculosis alpha repertoires, suggesting expansion.

Profiled with immunoSEQ multiplex PCR; TCRdb holds only in-frame clones, not every one. The table has 30,000 to 35,000 clones, roughly nine tenths seen once. A note on this clone: The antigen remains undetermined.

Latent tuberculosis screening used tuberculin skin test and IGRA at entry. The sequencing input was PBMCs. The clonotype was recovered from a donor aged 10 to 29 with latent tuberculosis or without tuberculosis infection.

The CDR3 bases are TGCGCCAGCAGCTGGGGGGACAGGGTGGCCTACGAGCAGTACTTC. Its translation is CASSWGDRVAYEQYF. The chain uses TRBV5-1 and TRBJ2-7; 9 bases are shared with TRBD1. The CDR3 spans 15 residues. The V segment lost 3 bases and the J segment 2 bases; nucleotides outside the gene matches: 6. The germline V gene has CDR1 SGHRS and CDR2 YFSETQ.